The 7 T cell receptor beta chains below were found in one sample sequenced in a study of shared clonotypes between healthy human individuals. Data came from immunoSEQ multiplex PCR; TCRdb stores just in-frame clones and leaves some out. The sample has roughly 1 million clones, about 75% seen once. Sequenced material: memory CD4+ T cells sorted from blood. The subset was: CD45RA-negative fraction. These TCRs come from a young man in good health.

CDR3: CAISESGQGGYGYTF. DNA of the CDR3: TGTGCCATCAGTGAGAGTGGACAGGGCGGCTATGGCTACACCTTC. The chain uses TRBV10-3 and TRBJ1-2; TRBD1 matches 8 bases. The CDR3 consists of 15 residues. Germline V lookup: CDR1 ENHRY, CDR2 SYGVKD. Trimming cost V 2 bases and J 4 bases; bases outside gene matches: 6.

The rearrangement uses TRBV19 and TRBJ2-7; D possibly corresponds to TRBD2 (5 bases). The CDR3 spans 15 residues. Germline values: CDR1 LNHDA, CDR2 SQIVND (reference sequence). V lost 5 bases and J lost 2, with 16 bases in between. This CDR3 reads CASSAPGVRPYEQYF. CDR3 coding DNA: TGTGCCAGTAGTGCCCCCGGGGTTCGTCCCTACGAGCAGTACTTC. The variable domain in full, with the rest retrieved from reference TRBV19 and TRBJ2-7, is DGGITQSPKYLFRKEGQNVTLSCEQNLNHDAMYWYRQDPGQGLRLIYYSQIVNDFQKGDIAEGYSVSREKKESFPLTVTSAQKNPTAFYLCASSAPGVRPYEQYFGPGTRLTVT.

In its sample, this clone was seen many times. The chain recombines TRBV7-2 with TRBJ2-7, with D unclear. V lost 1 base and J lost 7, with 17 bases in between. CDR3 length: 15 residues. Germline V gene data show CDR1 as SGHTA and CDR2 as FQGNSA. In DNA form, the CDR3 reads TGTGCCAGCAGCTTAGAGCAGATCCACTCTCTAGAGCAGTACTTC. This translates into CASSLEQIHSLEQYF.

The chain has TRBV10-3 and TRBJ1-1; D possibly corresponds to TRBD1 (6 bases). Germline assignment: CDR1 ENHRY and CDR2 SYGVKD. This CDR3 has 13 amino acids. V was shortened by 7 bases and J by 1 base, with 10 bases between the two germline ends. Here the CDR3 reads CAINAGANTEAFF. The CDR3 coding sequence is TGTGCCATCAATGCAGGGGCGAACACTGAAGCTTTCTTT.

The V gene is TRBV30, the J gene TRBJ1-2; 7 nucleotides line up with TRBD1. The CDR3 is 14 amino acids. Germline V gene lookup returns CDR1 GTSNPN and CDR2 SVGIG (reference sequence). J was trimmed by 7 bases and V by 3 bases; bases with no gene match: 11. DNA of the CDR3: TGTGCCTGGAGATTCGACAGGGTGATGGGTGGCTACACCTTC. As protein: CAWRFDRVMGGYTF.

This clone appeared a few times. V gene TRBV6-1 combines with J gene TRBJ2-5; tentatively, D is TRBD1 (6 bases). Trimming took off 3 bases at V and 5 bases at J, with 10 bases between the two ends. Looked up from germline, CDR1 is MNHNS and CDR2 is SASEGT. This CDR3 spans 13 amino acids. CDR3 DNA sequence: TGTGCCAGCAGTGATTATGGGGGCGAGACCCAGTACTTC. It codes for CASSDYGGETQYF.

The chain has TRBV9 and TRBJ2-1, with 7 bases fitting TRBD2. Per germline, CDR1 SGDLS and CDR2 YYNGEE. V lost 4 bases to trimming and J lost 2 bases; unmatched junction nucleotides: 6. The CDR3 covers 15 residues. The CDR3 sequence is CASSTSGMAYNEQFF. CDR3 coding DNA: TGTGCCAGCAGCACAAGCGGGATGGCCTACAATGAGCAGTTCTTC.